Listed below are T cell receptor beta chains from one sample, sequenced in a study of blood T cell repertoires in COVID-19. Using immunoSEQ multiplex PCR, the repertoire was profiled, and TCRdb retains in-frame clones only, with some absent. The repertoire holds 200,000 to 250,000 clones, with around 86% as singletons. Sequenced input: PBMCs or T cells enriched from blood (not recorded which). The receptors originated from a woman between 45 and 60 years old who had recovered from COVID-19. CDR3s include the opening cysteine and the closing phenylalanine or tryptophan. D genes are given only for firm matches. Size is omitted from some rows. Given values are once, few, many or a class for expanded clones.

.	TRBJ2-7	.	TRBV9	TGTGCCAGCAGCCCCCGGGGGTCCAACTCCTACGAGCAGTACTTC	CASSPRGSNSYEQYF
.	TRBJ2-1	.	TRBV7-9	TGTGCCAGCAGCCAGACAGGAGGACACAACTACAATGAGCAGTTCTTC	CASSQTGGHNYNEQFF
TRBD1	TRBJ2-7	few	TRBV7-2	TGTGCCAGCAGCAGGGACAGGGGTTCCTACGAGCAGTACTTC	CASSRDRGSYEQYF
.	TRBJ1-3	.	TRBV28	TGTGCCAGCAGTCCCATTGGGGGGGGAAACACCATATATTTT	CASSPIGGGNTIYF
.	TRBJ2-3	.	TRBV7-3	TGTGCCAGCAGCCGGATTAGCGCAGATACGCAGTATTTT	CASSRISADTQYF
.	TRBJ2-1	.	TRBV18	TGTGCCAGCTCACCACAAGGCGCGGGGTGGTCCTACAATGAGCAGTTCTTC	CASSPQGAGWSYNEQFF
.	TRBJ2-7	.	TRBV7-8	TGTGCCAGCAGCTCCCGCGACGGGGGTGGATACGAGCAGTACTTC	CASSSRDGGGYEQYF
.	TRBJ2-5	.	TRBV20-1	TGCAGTGCTAGAGTCATGGAGACCCAGTACTTC	CSARVMETQYF
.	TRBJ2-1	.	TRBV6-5	TGTGCCAGCAGGACCCTAGCGAGTTCCTACAATGAGCAGTTCTTC	CASRTLASSYNEQFF
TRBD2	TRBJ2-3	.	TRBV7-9	TGTGCCAGCAGCTTAGACCCTTCGACTAGCGGGGGGTACACAGATACGCAGTATTTT	CASSLDPSTSGGYTDTQYF
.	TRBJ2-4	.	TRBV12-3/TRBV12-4	TGTGCCAGCAGTTCCCGGGACTCAACAACTCAGTACTTC	CASSSRDSTTQYF
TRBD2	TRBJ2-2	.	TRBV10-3	TGTGCCATCAGGGGACTAGCGGGAGTACGAAACACCGGGGAGCTGTTTTTT	CAIRGLAGVRNTGELFF
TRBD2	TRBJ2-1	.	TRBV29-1	TGCAGCGTTGATGGGCTAGCGGGATCCAATGAGCAGTTCTTC	CSVDGLAGSNEQFF
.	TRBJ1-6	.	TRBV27	TGTGCCAGCAGATCGAGGATCTTCGGGGGGAGTAATTCACCCCTCCACTTT	CASRSRIFGGSNSPLHF
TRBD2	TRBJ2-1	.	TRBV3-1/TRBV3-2	TGTGCCAGCAGCCAATCACTAGCGGGAGGCAATGAGCAGTTCTTC	CASSQSLAGGNEQFF
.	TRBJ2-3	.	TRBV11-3	TGTGCCAGCAGCTTAGGACAAGACACAGATACGCAGTATTTT	CASSLGQDTDTQYF
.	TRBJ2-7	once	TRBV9	TGTGCCAGCAGCGTAGAGCCGCCCGGCGAGCAGTACTTC	CASSVEPPGEQYF
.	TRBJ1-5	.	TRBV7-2	TGTGCCAGCAGCTTATATAGTGGCAATCAGCCCCAGCATTTT	CASSLYSGNQPQHF
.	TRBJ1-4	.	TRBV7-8	TGTGCCAGCAGCCTGAAACCGGACAGAAATGAAAAACTGTTTTTT	CASSLKPDRNEKLFF
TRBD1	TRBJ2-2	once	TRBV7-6	TGTGCCAGCAGCCCCACAGGGGATATCACCGGGGAGCTGTTTTTT	CASSPTGDITGELFF
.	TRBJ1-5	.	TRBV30	TGTGCCTGGAGAGGCCGGGAGACTCACCAGGATCAGCCCCAGCATTTT	CAWRGRETHQDQPQHF
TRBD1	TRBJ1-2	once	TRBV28	TGTGCCAGCAGTCTGGGACAGGGGGCGCGCCTAGCCTATGGCTACACCTTC	CASSLGQGARLAYGYTF
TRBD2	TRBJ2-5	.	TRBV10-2	TGCGCCAGCAGTGCTAGCGGGAGTGGAGAGACCCAGTACTTC	CASSASGSGETQYF
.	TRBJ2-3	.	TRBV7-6	TGTGCCAGCAGCTTAGCGCGAACCAGCACAGATACGCAGTATTTT	CASSLARTSTDTQYF
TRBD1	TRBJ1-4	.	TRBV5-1	TGCGCCAGCAGCCCGGGACAGGGTGGAACTAATGAAAAACTGTTTTTT	CASSPGQGGTNEKLFF
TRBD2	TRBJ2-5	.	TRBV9	TGTGCCAGCAGCCCCCGACTAGCCGGAGAGACCCAGTACTTC	CASSPRLAGETQYF
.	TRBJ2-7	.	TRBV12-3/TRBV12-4	TGTGCCAGCAGTTTGAAGAGCTTGGAGCAGTACTTC	CASSLKSLEQYF
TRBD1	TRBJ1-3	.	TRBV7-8	TGTGCCAGCAGCTTAGGGGAGCTAGGACAGGGGGCGCGTGGAAACACCATATATTTT	CASSLGELGQGARGNTIYF
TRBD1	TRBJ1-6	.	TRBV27	TGTGCCAGCCAAACACGCGGGACAGGGAATTCACCCCTCCACTTT	CASQTRGTGNSPLHF
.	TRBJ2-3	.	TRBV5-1	TGCGCCAGCAGCTCCCGCGGTACGCAGTATTTT	CASSSRGTQYF
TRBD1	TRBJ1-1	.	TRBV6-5	TGTGCCAGCAGTCGGACAGGGGCGAACACTGAAGCTTTCTTT	CASSRTGANTEAFF
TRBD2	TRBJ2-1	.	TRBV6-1	TGTGCCAGCAGTGTAACTAGCGGGCAATGGGCCAATGAGCAGTTCTTC	CASSVTSGQWANEQFF
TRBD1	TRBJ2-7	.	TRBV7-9	TGTGCCAGCAGCACATCAGGGGGCCGCTCCTACGAGCAGTACTTC	CASSTSGGRSYEQYF
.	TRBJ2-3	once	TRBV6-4	TGTGCCAGCAGCATGGGTTTTAGCGCCAGCACAGATACGCAGTATTTT	CASSMGFSASTDTQYF
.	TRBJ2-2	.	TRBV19	TGTGCCAGTAGTATCCGGGAGAACACCGGGGAGCTGTTTTTT	CASSIRENTGELFF
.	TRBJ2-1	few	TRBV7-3	TGTGCCAGCAGCCACGACAATTACAATGAGCAGTTCTTC	CASSHDNYNEQFF
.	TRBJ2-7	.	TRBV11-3	TGTGCCAGCAGCTTACTGGCGGAATACTACGAGCAGTACTTC	CASSLLAEYYEQYF
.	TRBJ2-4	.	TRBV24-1	TGTGCCACCAGTGATTGGCCTAAAAACATTCAGTACTTC	CATSDWPKNIQYF